The 20 T cell receptor beta chains given below trace back to one sample, sequenced in a study of early T cells in non-severe SARS-CoV-2 infection. A single record per CDR3 protein comes from TCRdb applying MiXCR to the 5' RACE reads. The sample contains about 30,000 distinct CDR3 sequences, 5.5% to 7% of which appear only once. Source material: whole blood. These receptor sequences come from an adult who was a healthcare worker with PCR-confirmed SARS-CoV-2 infection or an uninfected control (not recorded which).

This clonotype has just a few counts. The V and J genes are TRBV11-2 and TRBJ2-1, with D tentatively TRBD1 or TRBD2 (5 bases each). Germline V gene lookup returns CDR1 SGHAT and CDR2 FQNNGV. This CDR3 comprises 16 residues. V was cut by 5 bases and J by 4 bases, with 18 bases left in between. This chain's CDR3 is CASSQKGPRDYNEQFF. CDR3 in DNA: TGTGCCAGCAGCCAAAAGGGACCGAGAGATTACAATGAGCAGTTCTTC.

This clonotype was recorded at least ten times. The CDR3 coding sequence is TGTGCCAGCAGTTTCCAAGGGGCGAGTCTCGACGAGCAGTACTTC. This codes for CASSFQGASLDEQYF. This chain uses TRBV27 with TRBJ2-7; perhaps TRBD1 as D (5 bases). This CDR3 has 15 residues. Trimming removed 3 bases from V and 5 bases from J, with 17 bases in between. The V gene's germline CDR1 is MNHEY and CDR2 SMNVEV (reference sequence).

This clonotype appeared a few times. The chain combines TRBV6-1 with TRBJ2-3; weak D call: TRBD1 (7 bases). The germline gives CDR1 MNHNS, CDR2 SASEGT. The CDR3 is 15 amino acids. V lost 1 base and J 2 bases, leaving 10 bases between the germline ends. This CDR3 is CASSEEEGATDTQYF. The CDR3, as DNA: TGTGCCAGCAGTGAAGAGGAGGGGGCCACAGATACGCAGTATTTT.

This clonotype was detected ten times or more. The chain recombines TRBV5-1 with TRBJ1-1; no clear D. The CDR3 loop spans 16 amino acids. Trimming took off 0 bases at V and 1 base at J, with 13 bases between the two ends. Per the germline V gene, CDR1 is SGHRS and CDR2 is YFSETQ. The CDR3 DNA reads TGCGCCAGCAGCTTGGAGGCAACGGCCAGGAACACTGAAGCTTTCTTT. This encodes CASSLEATARNTEAFF. The whole variable domain, remainder taken from reference TRBV5-1 and TRBJ1-1, is KAGVTQTPRYLIKTRGQQVTLSCSPISGHRSVSWYQQTPGQGLQFLFEYFSETQRNKGNFPGRFSGRQFSNSRSEMNVSTLELGDSALYLCASSLEATARNTEAFFGQGTRLTVV.

This clonotype was observed at least ten times. In DNA form, the CDR3 reads TGTGCCAGCAGTGAAGGGACAGCCCTTAATGAAAAACTGTTTTTT. Amino acid sequence: CASSEGTALNEKLFF. The chain combines TRBV6-1 with TRBJ1-4; D perhaps matches TRBD1 (6 bases). The CDR3 has 15 residues. CDR1 and CDR2 (germline): MNHNS, SASEGT. Trimming cost V 1 base and J 4 bases, with 10 bases left between them.

The gene calls are TRBV6-5 and TRBJ1-2; TRBD1 might be the D (6 bases). Deletions cut 4 bases from V and 4 bases from J, with 10 bases between. This CDR3 region has 13 residues. The V gene's germline CDR1 is MNHEY and CDR2 SVGAGI. CDR3 protein: CASSSDSSYGYTF. DNA of the CDR3: TGTGCCAGCAGTTCGGACAGTTCCTATGGCTACACCTTC.

This clonotype was recorded at least ten times. The genes are TRBV5-5 and TRBJ2-1; TRBD1 agrees at 10 bases. This CDR3 has 13 residues. Trimming removed 4 bases from V and 9 bases from J; junction bases left unmatched: 4. The germline CDR1 and CDR2 sequences are SGHKS and YYEKEE (reference sequence). The CDR3 here is CASSLDRGLEQFF. The CDR3, as DNA: TGTGCCAGCAGCCTTGACAGGGGGCTTGAGCAGTTCTTC.

This clonotype occurred many times. The V gene is TRBV7-2, the J gene TRBJ1-2; D unresolved. The CDR3 spans 14 residues. From germline, CDR1 is SGHTA and CDR2 FQGNSA. V was trimmed by 1 base and J by 2 bases, leaving 8 bases between them. CDR3 protein: CASSLGAGNYGYTF. The DNA of the CDR3 is TGTGCCAGCAGCTTAGGGGCGGGCAACTATGGCTACACCTTC. The complete variable domain, with remaining parts taken from reference TRBV7-2 and TRBJ1-2, reads GAGVSQSPSNKVTEKGKDVELRCDPISGHTALYWYRQSLGQGLEFLIYFQGNSAPDKSGLPSDRFSAERTGGSVSTLTIQRTQQEDSAVYLCASSLGAGNYGYTFGSGTRLTVV.

This clonotype appeared many times. The V call is TRBV7-6, the J call TRBJ1-4, with TRBD1 identical over 7 bases. The V gene end was trimmed by 1 base and the J gene end by 10 bases; junction bases not matched to a gene: 9. CDR1 and CDR2 from the germline V gene are SGHVS and FNYEAQ. There are 15 residues in the CDR3. CDR3 sequence reads: CASSLETGPSGKLFF. The CDR3 DNA is TGTGCCAGCAGCTTAGAGACAGGGCCTTCAGGAAAACTGTTTTTT.

This clonotype was observed once. This may be a read error: a much more frequent sequence differs by one nucleotide. The chain recombines TRBV3-1 with TRBJ2-2; TRBD2 aligns across 9 bases. CDR1 and CDR2 from the germline V gene are LGHDT and YNNKEL (reference sequence). CDR3 length equals 14 residues. The CDR3 loop reads CASSRGLAPGQLFF. The CDR3 nucleotides read TGTGCCAGCAGCCGGGGACTAGCCCCCGGGCAGCTGTTTTTT.

The sample holds a few counts of this clonotype. The chain joins TRBV7-2 to TRBJ2-2; D gene uncertain. The V end was cut by 5 bases, the J end by 5 bases, with 9 bases between. CDR3 length: 13 amino acids. The germline CDR1 and CDR2 sequences are SGHTA and FQGNSA. The CDR3 coding sequence is TGTGCCAGCAGCGTCTTTTCTACCGGGGAGCTGTTTTTT. This codes for CASSVFSTGELFF.

This clonotype was counted many times. The chain has TRBV30 and TRBJ2-7; D gene uncertain. Trimming took off 2 bases at V and 3 bases at J, with 8 bases between the two ends. The CDR3 is made up of 12 amino acids. The germline V gene encodes CDR1 GTSNPN and CDR2 SVGIG (reference sequence). The CDR3, as DNA: TGTGCCTGGAGTATCACCCTCTACGAGCAGTACTTC. This sequence encodes CAWSITLYEQYF.

The table lists this clonotype with many counts. V gene TRBV5-1 combines with J gene TRBJ2-1, with 10 bases lining up with TRBD2. J was trimmed by 5 bases and V by 2 bases; bases with no gene match: 4. Germline V gene sequence: CDR1 SGHRS, CDR2 YFSETQ. The CDR3 is made up of 15 amino acids. The CDR3 loop reads CASSLLAGSDNEQFF. The CDR3 DNA reads TGCGCCAGCAGCTTACTAGCGGGATCCGACAATGAGCAGTTCTTC.

This clonotype has at least ten counts. V is TRBV20-1 and J is TRBJ2-7, with 8 bases that match TRBD1. With 5 bases clipped from V and 5 bases from J, the junction kept 11 bases outside the gene matches. Germline CDR1 DFQATT, CDR2 SNEGSKA (reference sequence). The CDR3 length is 14 residues. CDR3 in amino acids: CSAPLFATGDEQYF. DNA for the CDR3: TGCAGTGCTCCGCTTTTCGCGACAGGGGACGAGCAGTACTTC.

This clonotype was recorded many times. The rearrangement uses TRBV5-8 and TRBJ2-7, with a possible D match to TRBD1 (6 bases). The V gene lost 0 bases and the J gene lost 2 bases, with 12 bases spanning the gap. Per the germline V gene, CDR1 is SGHTS and CDR2 is YDEGEE. CDR3 size: 15 residues. In nucleotides, the CDR3 is TGTGCCAGCAGCTTGGCGACAGGCCGAACCTACGAGCAGTACTTC. It yields the protein CASSLATGRTYEQYF.

This clonotype was counted many times. The V and J genes are TRBV27 and TRBJ2-3, with D uncertain. The CDR3 spans 16 residues. The V end lost 3 bases, the J end lost 0 bases, and 13 bases lay between the germline ends. From germline, CDR1 is MNHEY and CDR2 SMNVEV (reference sequence). The CDR3 sequence is CASSFKARASTDTQYF. The CDR3 DNA sequence: TGTGCCAGCAGTTTCAAGGCTCGTGCTAGCACAGATACGCAGTATTTT.

This rearrangement joins TRBV20-1 to TRBJ2-3; D is undetermined. The length of the CDR3 is 10 residues. Trimming cost V 6 bases and J 7 bases, with 8 bases left between them. Germline V lookup: CDR1 DFQATT, CDR2 SNEGSKA (reference sequence). The CDR3 DNA is TGCAGTGCCCAATTCTATACGCAGTATTTT. This sequence encodes CSAQFYTQYF.

This sequence joins TRBV7-3 and TRBJ2-1, with TRBD2 matching over 8 bases. V trimming: 4 bases; J trimming: 7 bases; junction bases outside the gene matches: 12. Germline V gene data show CDR1 as SGHTA and CDR2 as FQGTGA. The CDR3 spans 16 residues. The CDR3 nucleotides read TGTGCCAGCAGCTCTAGGACTAGCTCAATTGGGAATGAGCAGTTCTTC. Residues: CASSSRTSSIGNEQFF.

Many counts were recorded for this clonotype. The gene calls are TRBV20-1 and TRBJ2-1, with 11 positions matching TRBD2. Looked up from germline, CDR1 is DFQATT and CDR2 is SNEGSKA (reference sequence). The CDR3 covers 14 residues. V lost 2 bases, J lost 7 bases, and 4 bases stayed unmatched. In DNA form, the CDR3 reads TGCAGTGCTAGATCTAGCGGGGGGTCGAATGAGCAGTTCTTC. This gives the protein CSARSSGGSNEQFF.

This clonotype has at least ten counts. The rearrangement links TRBV7-9 to TRBJ1-1; D is undetermined. The germline V gene has CDR1 SEHNR and CDR2 FQNEAQ (reference sequence). The length of the CDR3 is 15 residues. V lost 1 base to trimming and J lost 3 bases, with 12 bases between them. In nucleotides, the CDR3 is TGTGCCAGCAGCTTAGGATCTGGGGTTTACACTGAAGCTTTCTTT. This translates into CASSLGSGVYTEAFF.